This passage covers 15 T cell receptor beta chains from one sample sequenced in a study of blood T cell repertoires in COVID-19. Clones were sequenced by immunoSEQ multiplex PCR, and TCRdb holds only the in-frame ones, with some missing. The sample carries under 100,000 clones, over 75% recorded once. Sample: peripheral blood. All receptors derive from a woman in her 70s with acute or convalescent COVID-19.

Concerning this clone itself: This specimen includes other DNA sequences encoding the same CDR3. The chain links TRBV2 to TRBJ2-5; no reliable D call. V gave up 8 bases and J gave up 1 base, with 5 bases separating them. The CDR3 spans 11 residues. Germline loops: CDR1 SNHLY, CDR2 FYNNEI. DNA for the CDR3: TGTGCCAGCGAACTCCAAGAGACCCAGTACTTC. This sequence encodes CASELQETQYF.

The gene calls are TRBV9 and TRBJ2-5; 12 bases match TRBD1. Germline V lookup: CDR1 SGDLS, CDR2 YYNGEE. The J segment lost 4 bases and the V segment lost 4 bases, leaving 8 bases of the junction unmatched. The CDR3 is 16 amino acids. As DNA, the CDR3 is TGTGCCAGCAGCCCCGGGACAGGGGGCGCGGGAGAGACCCAGTACTTC. Translated: CASSPGTGGAGETQYF.

The sample holds a few counts of this clone. The gene calls are TRBV6-6 and TRBJ1-2; D possibly corresponds to TRBD1 (5 bases). CDR1 is MNHNY and CDR2 is SVGAGI in the germline V gene (reference sequence). V was shortened by 5 bases and J by 8 bases, with 12 bases between the two germline ends. This CDR3 region has 12 residues. The DNA for the CDR3 is TGTGCCAGCAGTCTCGGGGGGTGGGGCTACACCTTC. Translating gives CASSLGGWGYTF.

DNA for the CDR3: TGTGCCAGCAGTTACAATACTTGGACAGGAGGGTACTCTGAAGCTTTCTTT. It is translated as CASSYNTWTGGYSEAFF. V is TRBV6-2 or TRBV6-3 and J is TRBJ1-1; 7 bases match TRBD1. The V segment lost 2 bases and the J segment 6 bases; nucleotides outside the gene matches: 15. Germline V lookup: CDR1 MNHEY, CDR2 SVGEGT. The CDR3 runs 17 residues.

This chain uses TRBV5-8 with TRBJ2-2; D unresolved. From germline, CDR1 is SGHTS and CDR2 YDEGEE. Between the trimmed V and J ends, which lost 4 bases and 7 bases, there was a span of 17 bases. CDR3 length equals 15 residues. The CDR3 loop is CASSPYFLISGELFF. The CDR3 coding sequence is TGTGCCAGCAGCCCGTACTTCCTAATTAGCGGGGAGCTGTTTTTT.

This chain connects TRBV19 to TRBJ1-5; D not certain. Per the germline V gene, CDR1 is LNHDA and CDR2 is SQIVND (reference sequence). The CDR3 sequence is 14 residues long. V was clipped by 5 bases and J by 0 bases, with 8 bases between them. This chain's CDR3 is CASSSVYSNQPQHF. CDR3 bases: TGTGCCAGTAGTTCGGTATATAGCAATCAGCCCCAGCATTTT.

V and J are TRBV2 and TRBJ2-1; TRBD2 matches 10 bases. The CDR3 loop spans 14 amino acids. Trimming at V came to 6 bases and at J to 4 bases, leaving 3 bases not matched to a gene. CDR1 is SNHLY and CDR2 is FYNNEI in the germline V gene. CDR3 amino acids: CASSRLAGYNEQFF. DNA of the CDR3: TGTGCCAGCAGCCGACTAGCGGGTTACAATGAGCAGTTCTTC.

V usage is TRBV5-1 and J usage is TRBJ2-7; possible D gene TRBD1, 5 bases. The germline CDR1 and CDR2 sequences are SGHRS and YFSETQ. There are 15 residues in the CDR3. Deletions cut 1 base from V and 7 bases from J, with 18 bases between. CDR3 residues: CASSLFSGSLREQYF. In nucleotides, the CDR3 is TGCGCCAGCAGCTTGTTCTCAGGGTCTTTACGGGAGCAGTACTTC.

The chain carries TRBV19 and TRBJ2-6, with TRBD1 matching 8 bases. The germline V gene encodes CDR1 LNHDA and CDR2 SQIVND (reference sequence). CDR3 length: 19 amino acids. V trimming: 2 bases; J trimming: 0 bases; junction bases outside the gene matches: 9. DNA of the CDR3: TGTGCCAGTAGTATAACGCGGACAGGGCGAAGCTCTGGGGCCAACGTCCTGACTTTC. Residues: CASSITRTGRSSGANVLTF.

This clone was detected once. The chain links TRBV15 to TRBJ1-1, with a tentative D call TRBD1 (5 bases). The CDR3 contains 12 residues. The V end was cut by 0 bases, the J end by 8 bases, with 7 bases between. Per germline, CDR1 LNHNV and CDR2 YYDKDF (reference sequence). The CDR3 DNA reads as TGTGCCACCAGCAGAGATGGGGCAGAAGCTTTCTTT. Residues: CATSRDGAEAFF.

The rearrangement links TRBV6-6 to TRBJ1-2; TRBD1 might be the D (6 bases). This CDR3 contains 14 residues. The V gene lost 6 bases and the J gene lost 3 bases, with 14 bases spanning the gap. CDR1 is MNHNY, CDR2 SVGAGI, per germline (reference sequence). CDR3 coding DNA: TGTGCCAGCAGGTCCCCAGGGGCGGACTATGGCTACACCTTC. The encoded protein is CASRSPGADYGYTF.

Only a few counts were recorded for this clone. J is TRBJ2-2 and V is TRBV7-3; 10 bases fit TRBD1. The CDR3 totals 14 residues. Germline CDR1 is SGHTA and CDR2 is FQGTGA. V dropped 5 bases and J dropped 6; count of bases not matched to a gene: 3. The CDR3 DNA reads as TGTGCCAGCAGCCGACAGGGGGCATCCGGGGAGCTGTTTTTT. It encodes CASSRQGASGELFF.

The V gene is TRBV10-3, the J gene TRBJ1-2, with 9 bases lining up with TRBD1. V lost 8 bases, J lost 2 bases, and 0 bases stayed unmatched. This CDR3 contains 12 residues. The germline V gene encodes CDR1 ENHRY and CDR2 SYGVKD. The CDR3 region has the DNA TGTGCCATCGGACAGGGGAACTATGGCTACACCTTC. Translating gives CAIGQGNYGYTF.

The rearrangement uses TRBV5-1 and TRBJ2-5, with D possibly TRBD1 on 6 matching bases. Germline V gene lookup returns CDR1 SGHRS and CDR2 YFSETQ. Trimming stripped 0 bases from V and 0 bases from J, with 12 bases between. This CDR3 is built from 16 residues. CDR3 coding DNA: TGCGCCAGCAGCTTGGTTCCCACAGGGTACCAAGAGACCCAGTACTTC. This codes for CASSLVPTGYQETQYF.

J is TRBJ1-2 and V is TRBV19, with TRBD1 matching over 9 bases. The germline V gene has CDR1 LNHDA and CDR2 SQIVND (reference sequence). V dropped 3 bases and J dropped 7; count of bases not matched to a gene: 6. The CDR3 is 14 amino acids. CDR3 sequence (DNA): TGTGCCAGTAGTATGGGACAGGGAGTCTCTGGCTACACCTTC. It is translated as CASSMGQGVSGYTF.